This T cell receptor (beta chain) comes out of a study of cytomegalovirus exposure and HLA in healthy donors. Study context: From donors who were HLA-typed, an early data release held 81 million or so unique TCRs. Findings and caveats of the study: Reports indicated that the classifier achieved high specificity and sensitivity in diagnosing cytomegalovirus status. Later examination showed HLA-associated TCR beta chains had greater clonal expansion than equally common others.

A word on this clone: Its antigen remains unknown.

Trimming took 6 bases from V and 4 from J; bases not matched to a gene: 6. The CDR3 is made up of 14 amino acids. The germline CDR1 and CDR2 sequences are MNHEY and SVGAGI. PCR was performed using 60 Vbeta and 13 Jbeta primers. Some clones are missing from TCRdb's copy, which holds only in-frame ones; the method was immunoSEQ multiplex PCR. The sample holds 150,000 to 200,000 clones, roughly 78% seen once. The sequence was collected from a man aged 35-49 years in good health and CMV-seropositive. This chain uses TRBV6-5 with TRBJ1-2; 9 bases are shared with TRBD1. The sample was PBMCs. As DNA, the CDR3 is TGTGCCAGCAGACTGGGACAGGGTCTCTATGGCTACACCTTC. It yields the protein CASRLGQGLYGYTF.